What follows describes a single T cell receptor beta chain. Its antigen is not identified. Each TCR beta cDNA library carried unique molecular identifiers. From roughly 1 to 10 million T cells, 500,000 or so cDNA molecules were obtained. TCRdb processed the PCR reads anew with MiXCR; each CDR3 protein has one entry. The sample has about 570,000 distinct CDR3 sequences, around a third seen once. This CDR3 contains 19 residues. Germline assignment: CDR1 SGHRS and CDR2 YFSETQ. V was pared by 6 bases and J by 1 base, with 27 bases between. The data were taken from a study of post-analysis software for immune sequencing data. Overall study context: Secondary progressive, relapsing-remitting and progressive-relapsing multiple sclerosis were among the included disease courses. Study results and limitations: Samples from a shared batch, those prepared together, strongly co-clustered by F measure. Controls showed lower frequencies than patients for 4 or 5 TRBV segments, and TRBV5-6, TRBV5-1 and TRBV20-1 were among these.

Material: blood. This receptor was identified in a girl aged 2-17 years with multiple sclerosis. The chain employs TRBV5-1 and TRBJ2-3; D ambiguous. The CDR3 nucleotides read TGCGCCAGCACCCGATATCGGAACCCCCTACTTTTGCGCACAGATACGCAGTATTTT. Its protein product is CASTRYRNPLLLRTDTQYF.